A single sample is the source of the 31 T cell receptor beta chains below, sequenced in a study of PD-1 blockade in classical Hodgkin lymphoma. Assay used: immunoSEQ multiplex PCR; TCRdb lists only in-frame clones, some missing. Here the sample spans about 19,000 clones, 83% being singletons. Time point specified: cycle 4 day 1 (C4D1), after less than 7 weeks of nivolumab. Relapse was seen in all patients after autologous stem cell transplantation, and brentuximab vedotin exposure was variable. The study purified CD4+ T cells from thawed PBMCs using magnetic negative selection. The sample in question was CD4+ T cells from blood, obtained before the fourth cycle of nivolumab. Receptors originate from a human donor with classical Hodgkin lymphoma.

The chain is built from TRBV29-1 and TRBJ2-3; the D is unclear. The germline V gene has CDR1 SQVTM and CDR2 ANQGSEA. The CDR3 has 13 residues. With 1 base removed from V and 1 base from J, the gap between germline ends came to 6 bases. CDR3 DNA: TGCAGCGTTGAAGCGTCGGGCACAGATACGCAGTATTTT. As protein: CSVEASGTDTQYF.

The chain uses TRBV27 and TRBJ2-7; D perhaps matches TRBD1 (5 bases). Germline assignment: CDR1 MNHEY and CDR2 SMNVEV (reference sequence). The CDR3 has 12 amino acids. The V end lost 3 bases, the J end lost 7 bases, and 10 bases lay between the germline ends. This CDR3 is CASSFLGREQYF. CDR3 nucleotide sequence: TGTGCCAGCAGTTTCTTGGGGCGGGAGCAGTACTTC.

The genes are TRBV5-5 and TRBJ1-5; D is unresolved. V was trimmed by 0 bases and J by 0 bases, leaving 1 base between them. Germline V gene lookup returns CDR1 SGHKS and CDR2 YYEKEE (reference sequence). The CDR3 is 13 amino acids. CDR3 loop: CASSLGSNQPQHF. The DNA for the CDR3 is TGTGCCAGCAGCTTGGGTAGCAATCAGCCCCAGCATTTT.

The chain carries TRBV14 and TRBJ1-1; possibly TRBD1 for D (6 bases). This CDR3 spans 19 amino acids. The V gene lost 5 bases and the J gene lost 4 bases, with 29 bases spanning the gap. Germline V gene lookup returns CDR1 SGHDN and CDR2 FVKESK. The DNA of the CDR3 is TGTGCCAGCAGCAGGGGGTTCGGCTCCCAAGGAAGGGGTAGCACTGAAGCTTTCTTT. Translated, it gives CASSRGFGSQGRGSTEAFF. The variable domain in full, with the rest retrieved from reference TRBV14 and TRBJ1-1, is EAGVTQFPSHSVIEKGQTVTLRCDPISGHDNLYWYRRVMGKEIKFLLHFVKESKQDESGMPNNRFLAERTGGTYSTLKVQPAELEDSGVYFCASSRGFGSQGRGSTEAFFGQGTRLTVV.

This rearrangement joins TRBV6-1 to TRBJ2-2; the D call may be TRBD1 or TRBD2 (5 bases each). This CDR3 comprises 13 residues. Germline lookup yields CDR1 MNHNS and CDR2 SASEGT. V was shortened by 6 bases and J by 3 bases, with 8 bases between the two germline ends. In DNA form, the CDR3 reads TGTGCCAGCAGGAGAGGGGACACCGGGGAGCTGTTTTTT. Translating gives CASRRGDTGELFF.

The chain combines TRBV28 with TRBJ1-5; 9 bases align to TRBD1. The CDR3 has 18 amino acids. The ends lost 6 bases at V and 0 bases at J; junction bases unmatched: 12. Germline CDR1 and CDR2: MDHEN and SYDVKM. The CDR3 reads CASRIEDRGVLSNQPQHF. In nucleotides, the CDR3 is TGTGCCAGCAGGATTGAGGACAGGGGTGTACTTAGCAATCAGCCCCAGCATTTT.

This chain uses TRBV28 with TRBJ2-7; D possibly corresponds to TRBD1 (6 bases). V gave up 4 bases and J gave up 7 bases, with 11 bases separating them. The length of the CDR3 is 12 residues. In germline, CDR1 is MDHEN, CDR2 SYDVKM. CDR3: CASSSQGREQYF. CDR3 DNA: TGTGCCAGCAGTTCACAGGGTCGGGAGCAGTACTTC.

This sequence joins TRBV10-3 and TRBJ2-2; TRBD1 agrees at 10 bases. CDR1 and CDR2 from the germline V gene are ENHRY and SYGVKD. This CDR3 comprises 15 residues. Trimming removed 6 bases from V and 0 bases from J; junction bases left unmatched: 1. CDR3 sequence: CAIRGTGANTGELFF. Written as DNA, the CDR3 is TGTGCCATCAGGGGGACAGGGGCGAACACCGGGGAGCTGTTTTTT.

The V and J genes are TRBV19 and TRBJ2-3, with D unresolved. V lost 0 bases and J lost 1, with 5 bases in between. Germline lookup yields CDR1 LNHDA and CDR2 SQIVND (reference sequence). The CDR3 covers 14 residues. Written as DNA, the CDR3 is TGTGCCAGTAGTATAGATCGGGGCACAGATACGCAGTATTTT. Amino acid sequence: CASSIDRGTDTQYF.

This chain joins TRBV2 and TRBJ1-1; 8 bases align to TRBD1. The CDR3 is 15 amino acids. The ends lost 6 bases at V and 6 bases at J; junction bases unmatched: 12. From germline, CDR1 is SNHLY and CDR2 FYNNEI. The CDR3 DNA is TGTGCCAGCAGGAAACTCCAGGGGGCGATAGCTGAAGCTTTCTTT. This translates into CASRKLQGAIAEAFF. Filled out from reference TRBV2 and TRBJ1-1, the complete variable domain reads EPEVTQTPSHQVTQMGQEVILRCVPISNHLYFYWYRQILGQKVEFLVSFYNNEISEKSEIFDDQFSVERPDGSNFTLKIRSTKLEDSAMYFCASRKLQGAIAEAFFGQGTRLTVV.

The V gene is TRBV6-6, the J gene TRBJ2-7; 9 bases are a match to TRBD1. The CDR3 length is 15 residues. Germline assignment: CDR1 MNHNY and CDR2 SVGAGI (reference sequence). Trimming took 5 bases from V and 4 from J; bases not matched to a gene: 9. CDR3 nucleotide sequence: TGTGCCAGCAGTAACTTGGGACAGGGTACTTACGAGCAGTACTTC. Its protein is CASSNLGQGTYEQYF.

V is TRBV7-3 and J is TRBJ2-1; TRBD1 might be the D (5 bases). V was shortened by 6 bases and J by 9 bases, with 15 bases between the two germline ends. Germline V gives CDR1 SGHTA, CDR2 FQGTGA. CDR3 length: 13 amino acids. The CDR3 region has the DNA TGTGCCAGCAGTGGGGCCCCAGGACGTGAGCAGTTCTTC. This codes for CASSGAPGREQFF.

The CDR3 here is CASSENWADTTPQHF. The DNA of the CDR3 is TGTGCCAGCAGTGAAAATTGGGCGGACACGACGCCCCAGCATTTT. The V gene is TRBV6-1, the J gene TRBJ1-5, with D perhaps matching TRBD1 (5 bases). Germline assignment: CDR1 MNHNS and CDR2 SASEGT. The CDR3 runs to 15 residues. V lost 2 bases and J lost 9, with 17 bases in between.

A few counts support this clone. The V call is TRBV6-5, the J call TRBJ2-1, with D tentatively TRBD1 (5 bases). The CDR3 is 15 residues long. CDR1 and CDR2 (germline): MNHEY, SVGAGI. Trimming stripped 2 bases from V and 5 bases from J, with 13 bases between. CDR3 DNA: TGTGCCAGCAGTTACACCTACAGGTTGCACAATGAGCAGTTCTTC. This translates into CASSYTYRLHNEQFF.

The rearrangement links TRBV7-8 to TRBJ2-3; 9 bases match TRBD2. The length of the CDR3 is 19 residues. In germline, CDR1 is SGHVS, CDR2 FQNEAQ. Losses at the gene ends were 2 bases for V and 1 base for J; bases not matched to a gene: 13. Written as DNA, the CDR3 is TGTGCCAGCAGCTTACCCCGGCGGGAGGGATTCAGGGGCACAGATACGCAGTATTTT. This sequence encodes CASSLPRREGFRGTDTQYF.

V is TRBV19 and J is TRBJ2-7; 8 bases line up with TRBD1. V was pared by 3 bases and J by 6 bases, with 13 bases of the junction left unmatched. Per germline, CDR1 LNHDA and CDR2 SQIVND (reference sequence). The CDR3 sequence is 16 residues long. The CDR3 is CASSMRVGTGALEQYF. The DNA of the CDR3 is TGTGCCAGTAGTATGAGAGTAGGGACAGGCGCGCTCGAGCAGTACTTC.

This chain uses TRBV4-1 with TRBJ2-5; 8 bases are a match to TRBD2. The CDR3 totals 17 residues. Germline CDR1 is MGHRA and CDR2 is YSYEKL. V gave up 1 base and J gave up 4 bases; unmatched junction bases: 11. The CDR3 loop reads CASSQVVSGTWGETQYF. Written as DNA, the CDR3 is TGCGCCAGCAGCCAAGTGGTTAGCGGGACTTGGGGAGAGACCCAGTACTTC.

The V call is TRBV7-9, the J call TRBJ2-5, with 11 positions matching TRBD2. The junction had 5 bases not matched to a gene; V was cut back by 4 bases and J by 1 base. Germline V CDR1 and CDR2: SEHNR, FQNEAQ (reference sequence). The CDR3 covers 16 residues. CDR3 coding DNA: TGTGCCAGCAGCTACGGACTAGCGGGTTCCCAAGAGACCCAGTACTTC. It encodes CASSYGLAGSQETQYF.

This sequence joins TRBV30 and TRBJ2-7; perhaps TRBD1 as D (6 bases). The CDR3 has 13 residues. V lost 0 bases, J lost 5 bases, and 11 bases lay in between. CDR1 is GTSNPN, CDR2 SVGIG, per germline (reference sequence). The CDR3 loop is CAWSVSGGDEQYF. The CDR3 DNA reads TGTGCCTGGAGTGTAAGTGGGGGCGACGAGCAGTACTTC.

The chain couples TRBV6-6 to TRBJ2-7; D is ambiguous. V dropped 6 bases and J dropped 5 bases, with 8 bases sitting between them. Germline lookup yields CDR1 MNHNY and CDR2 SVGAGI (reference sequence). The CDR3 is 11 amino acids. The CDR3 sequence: CASSPLDEQYF. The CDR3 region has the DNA TGTGCCAGCAGCCCCCTCGACGAGCAGTACTTC.

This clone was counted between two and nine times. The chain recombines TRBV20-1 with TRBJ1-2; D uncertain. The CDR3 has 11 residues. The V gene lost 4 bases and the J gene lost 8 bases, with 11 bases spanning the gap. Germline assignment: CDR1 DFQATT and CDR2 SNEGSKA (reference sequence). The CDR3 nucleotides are TGCAGTGCTACCGTCAAGGCGGGCTACACCTTC. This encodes CSATVKAGYTF.

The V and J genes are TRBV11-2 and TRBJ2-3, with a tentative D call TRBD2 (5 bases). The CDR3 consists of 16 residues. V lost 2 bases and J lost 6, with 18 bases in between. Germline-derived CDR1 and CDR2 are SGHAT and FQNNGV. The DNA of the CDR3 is TGTGCCAGCAGCTTATTAAAACTAGGGTGGATGGATACGCAGTATTTT. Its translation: CASSLLKLGWMDTQYF. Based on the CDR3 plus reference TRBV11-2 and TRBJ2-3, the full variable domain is EAGVAQSPRYKIIEKRQSVAFWCNPISGHATLYWYQQILGQGPKLLIQFQNNGVVDDSQLPKDRFSAERLKGVDSTLKIQPAKLEDSAVYLCASSLLKLGWMDTQYFGPGTRLTVL.

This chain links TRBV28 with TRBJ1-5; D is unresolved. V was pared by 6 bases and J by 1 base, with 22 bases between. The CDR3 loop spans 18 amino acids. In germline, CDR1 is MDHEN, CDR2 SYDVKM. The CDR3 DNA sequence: TGTGCCAGCAGGCCCTCCCTCTTGGGCCGAAGGAGCAATCAGCCCCAGCATTTT. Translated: CASRPSLLGRRSNQPQHF.

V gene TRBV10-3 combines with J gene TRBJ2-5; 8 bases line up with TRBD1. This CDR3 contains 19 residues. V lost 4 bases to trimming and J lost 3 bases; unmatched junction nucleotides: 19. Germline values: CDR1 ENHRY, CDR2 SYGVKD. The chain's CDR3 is CAISGSGGTGLSGKETQYF. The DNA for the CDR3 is TGTGCCATCAGTGGGTCAGGGGGCACGGGGCTCTCAGGGAAAGAGACCCAGTACTTC.

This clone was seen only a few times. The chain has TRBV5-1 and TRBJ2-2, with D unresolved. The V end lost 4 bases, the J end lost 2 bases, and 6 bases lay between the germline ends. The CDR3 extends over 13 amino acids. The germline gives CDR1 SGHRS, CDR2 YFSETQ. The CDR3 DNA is TGCGCCAGCAGCCTAGACAACACCGGGGAGCTGTTTTTT. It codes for CASSLDNTGELFF.

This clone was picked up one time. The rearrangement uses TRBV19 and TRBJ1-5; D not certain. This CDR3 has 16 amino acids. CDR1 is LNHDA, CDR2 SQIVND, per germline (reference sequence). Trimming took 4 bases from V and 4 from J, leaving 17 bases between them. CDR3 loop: CASSNLLVVGNQPQHF. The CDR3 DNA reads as TGTGCCAGTAGTAACTTGTTGGTCGTCGGTAATCAGCCCCAGCATTTT.

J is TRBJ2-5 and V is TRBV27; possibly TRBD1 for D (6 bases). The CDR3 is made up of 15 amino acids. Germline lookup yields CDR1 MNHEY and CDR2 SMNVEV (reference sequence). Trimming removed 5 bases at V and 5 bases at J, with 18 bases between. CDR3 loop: CASSLTGTQGETQYF. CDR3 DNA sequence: TGTGCCAGCAGTCTGACCGGGACCCAGGGGGAGACCCAGTACTTC.

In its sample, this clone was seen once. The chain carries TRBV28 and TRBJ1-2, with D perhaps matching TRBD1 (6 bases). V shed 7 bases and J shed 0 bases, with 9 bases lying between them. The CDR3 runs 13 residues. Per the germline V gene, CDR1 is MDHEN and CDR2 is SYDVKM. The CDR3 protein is CASKGQPNYGYTF. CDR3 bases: TGTGCCAGCAAGGGACAACCTAACTATGGCTACACCTTC.

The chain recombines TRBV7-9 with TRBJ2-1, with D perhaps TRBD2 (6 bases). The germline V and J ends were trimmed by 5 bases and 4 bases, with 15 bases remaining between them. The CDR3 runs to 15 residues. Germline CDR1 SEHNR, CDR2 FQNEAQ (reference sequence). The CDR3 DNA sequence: TGTGCCAGCAGCCCCCCGGGACTTCTTTACAATGAGCAGTTCTTC. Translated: CASSPPGLLYNEQFF.

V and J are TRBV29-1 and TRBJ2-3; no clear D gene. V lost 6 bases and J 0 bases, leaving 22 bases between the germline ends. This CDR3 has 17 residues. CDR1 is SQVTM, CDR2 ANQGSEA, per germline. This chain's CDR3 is CSVLSLRPDPSTDTQYF. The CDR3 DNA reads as TGCAGCGTCTTGTCATTGAGGCCGGACCCTAGCACAGATACGCAGTATTTT.

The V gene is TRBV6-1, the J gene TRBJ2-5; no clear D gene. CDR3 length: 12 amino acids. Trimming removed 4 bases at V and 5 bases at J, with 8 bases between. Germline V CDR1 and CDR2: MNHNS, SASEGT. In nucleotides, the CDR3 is TGTGCCAGCAGTGTGGTGGGGGAGACCCAGTACTTC. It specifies CASSVVGETQYF.